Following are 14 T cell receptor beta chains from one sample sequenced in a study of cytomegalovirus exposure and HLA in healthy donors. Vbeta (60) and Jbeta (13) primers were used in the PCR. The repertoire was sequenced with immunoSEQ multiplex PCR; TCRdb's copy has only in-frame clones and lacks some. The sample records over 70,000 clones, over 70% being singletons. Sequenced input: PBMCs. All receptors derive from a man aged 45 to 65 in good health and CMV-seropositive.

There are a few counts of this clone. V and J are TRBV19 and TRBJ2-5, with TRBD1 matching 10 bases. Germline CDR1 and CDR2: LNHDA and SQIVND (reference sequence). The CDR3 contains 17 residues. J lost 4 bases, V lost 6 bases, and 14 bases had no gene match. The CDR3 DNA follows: TGTGCCAGTAGCGATGGTCCGGGACAGGGGTGGCGAGAGACCCAGTACTTC. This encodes CASSDGPGQGWRETQYF.

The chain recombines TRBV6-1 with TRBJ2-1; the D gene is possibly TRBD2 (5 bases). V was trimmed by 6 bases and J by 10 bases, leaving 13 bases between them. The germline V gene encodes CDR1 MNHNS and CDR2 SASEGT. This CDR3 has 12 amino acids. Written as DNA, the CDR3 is TGTGCCAGCAGCGAGGGCCCTAGGGAGCAGTTCTTC. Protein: CASSEGPREQFF.

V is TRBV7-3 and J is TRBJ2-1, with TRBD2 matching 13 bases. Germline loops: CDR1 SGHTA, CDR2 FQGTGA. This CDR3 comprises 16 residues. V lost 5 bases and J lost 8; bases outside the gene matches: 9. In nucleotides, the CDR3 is TGTGCCAGCAGCCCACGACTAGCGGGAGGTTTCGATGAGCAGTTCTTC. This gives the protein CASSPRLAGGFDEQFF.

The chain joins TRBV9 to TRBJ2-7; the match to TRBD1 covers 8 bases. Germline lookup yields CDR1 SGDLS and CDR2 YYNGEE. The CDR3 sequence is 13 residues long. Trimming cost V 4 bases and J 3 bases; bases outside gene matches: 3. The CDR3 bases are TGTGCCAGCAGCTTGGACAGGGACTACGAGCAGTACTTC. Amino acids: CASSLDRDYEQYF.

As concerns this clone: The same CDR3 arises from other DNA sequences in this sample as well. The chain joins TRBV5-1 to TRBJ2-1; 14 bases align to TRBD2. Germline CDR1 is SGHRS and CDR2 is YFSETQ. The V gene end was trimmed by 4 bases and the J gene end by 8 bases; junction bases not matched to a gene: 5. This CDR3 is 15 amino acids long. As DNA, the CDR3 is TGCGCCAGCAGCCCGGGGACTAGCGGGAGCCATGAGCAGTTCTTC. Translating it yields CASSPGTSGSHEQFF.

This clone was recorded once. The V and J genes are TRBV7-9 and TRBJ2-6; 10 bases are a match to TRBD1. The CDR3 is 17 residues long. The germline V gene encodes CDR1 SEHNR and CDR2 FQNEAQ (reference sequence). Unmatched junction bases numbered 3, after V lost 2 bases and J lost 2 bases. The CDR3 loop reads CASSLRTGGTGANVLTF. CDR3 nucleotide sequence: TGTGCCAGCAGCTTACGGACAGGGGGGACTGGGGCCAACGTCCTGACTTTC.

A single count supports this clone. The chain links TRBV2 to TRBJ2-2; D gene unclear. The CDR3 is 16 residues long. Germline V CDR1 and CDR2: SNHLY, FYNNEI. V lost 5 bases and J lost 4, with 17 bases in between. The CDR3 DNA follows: TGTGCCAGCAGTTCCTTCAGGATGTCGCTCACCGGGGAGCTGTTTTTT. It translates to CASSSFRMSLTGELFF.

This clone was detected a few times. The CDR3: CASSEYRNTEAFF. In DNA, the CDR3 is TGTGCCAGCAGTGAATACAGGAACACTGAAGCTTTCTTT. V is TRBV2 and J is TRBJ1-1, with D hard to call. Germline assignment: CDR1 SNHLY and CDR2 FYNNEI. The CDR3 length is 13 residues. Between the trimmed V and J ends, which lost 2 bases and 1 base, there was a span of 5 bases.

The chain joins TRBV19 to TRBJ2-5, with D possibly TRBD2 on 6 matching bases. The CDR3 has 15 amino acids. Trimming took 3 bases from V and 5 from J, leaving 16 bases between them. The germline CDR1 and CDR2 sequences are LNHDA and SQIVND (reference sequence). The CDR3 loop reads CASSIGGKGLETQYF. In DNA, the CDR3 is TGTGCCAGTAGTATCGGCGGGAAGGGCTTGGAGACCCAGTACTTC.

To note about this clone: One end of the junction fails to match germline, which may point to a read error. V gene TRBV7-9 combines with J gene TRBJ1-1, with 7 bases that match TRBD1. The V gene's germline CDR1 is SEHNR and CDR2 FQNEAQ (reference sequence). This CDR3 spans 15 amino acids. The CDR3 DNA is TGTGCCAGCAGCTTAGGGACAGGTATGAACACTGAAGCTTCCTTT. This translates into CASSLGTGMNTEASF.

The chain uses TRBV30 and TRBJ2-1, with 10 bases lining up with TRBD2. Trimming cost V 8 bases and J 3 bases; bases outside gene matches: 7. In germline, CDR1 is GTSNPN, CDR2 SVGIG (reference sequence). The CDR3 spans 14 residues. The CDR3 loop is CAKSTSGIYNEQFF. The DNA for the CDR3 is TGTGCCAAAAGCACTAGCGGGATCTACAATGAGCAGTTCTTC.

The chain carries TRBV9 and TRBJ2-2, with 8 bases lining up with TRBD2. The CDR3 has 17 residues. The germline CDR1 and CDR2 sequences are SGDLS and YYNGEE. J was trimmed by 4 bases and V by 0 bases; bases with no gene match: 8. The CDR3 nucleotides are TGTGCCAGCAGCGTAGGGGGGACTAGGGGGGGCACCGGGGAGCTGTTTTTT. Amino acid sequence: CASSVGGTRGGTGELFF.

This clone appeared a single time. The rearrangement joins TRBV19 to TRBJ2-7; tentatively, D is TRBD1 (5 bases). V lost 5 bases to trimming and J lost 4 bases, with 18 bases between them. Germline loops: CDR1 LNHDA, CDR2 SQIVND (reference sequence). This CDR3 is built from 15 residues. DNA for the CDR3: TGTGCCAGTAGTCCTTCAGGGCGCCCCGGGTACGAGCAGTACTTC. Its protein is CASSPSGRPGYEQYF.

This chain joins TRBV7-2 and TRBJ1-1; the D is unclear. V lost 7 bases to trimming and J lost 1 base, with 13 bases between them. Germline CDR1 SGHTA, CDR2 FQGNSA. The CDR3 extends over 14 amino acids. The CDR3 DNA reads TGTGCCAGCACCCCATATACGGGGAACACTGAAGCTTTCTTT. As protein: CASTPYTGNTEAFF.